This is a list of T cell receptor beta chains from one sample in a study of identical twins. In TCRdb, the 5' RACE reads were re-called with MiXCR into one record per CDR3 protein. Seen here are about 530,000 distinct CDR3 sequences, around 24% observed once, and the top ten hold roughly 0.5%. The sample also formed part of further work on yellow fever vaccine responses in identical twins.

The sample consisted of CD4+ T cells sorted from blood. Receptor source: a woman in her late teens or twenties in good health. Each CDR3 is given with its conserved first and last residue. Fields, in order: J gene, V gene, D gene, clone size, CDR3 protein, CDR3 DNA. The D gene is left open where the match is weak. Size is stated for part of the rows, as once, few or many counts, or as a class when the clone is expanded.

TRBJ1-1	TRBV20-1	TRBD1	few	CSARVAGGFVGRFVENTEAFF	TGCAGTGCTAGAGTGGCAGGGGGATTCGTGGGCCGATTCGTGGAGAACACTGAAGCTTTCTTT
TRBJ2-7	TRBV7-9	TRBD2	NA	CASSLAGLAGEEQYF	TGTGCCAGCAGCTTAGCTGGACTAGCGGGCGAAGAGCAGTACTTC
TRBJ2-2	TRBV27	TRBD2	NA	CASRLSGGAGSTGELFF	TGTGCCAGCAGACTTAGCGGGGGGGCTGGGAGCACCGGGGAGCTGTTTTTT
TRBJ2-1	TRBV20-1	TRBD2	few	CSVGPVAGHNEQFF	TGCAGTGTGGGGCCTGTAGCGGGACACAATGAGCAGTTCTTC
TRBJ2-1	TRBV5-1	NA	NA	CASALTGTGDEQFF	TGCGCCAGCGCCTTAACGGGGACGGGGGATGAGCAGTTCTTC
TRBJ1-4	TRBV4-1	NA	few	CASSREPESRLFF	TGCGCCAGCAGCCGGGAGCCGGAGTCGAGACTGTTTTTT
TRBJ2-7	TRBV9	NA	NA	CASSDETYEQYF	TGTGCCAGCAGCGACGAGACCTACGAGCAGTACTTC
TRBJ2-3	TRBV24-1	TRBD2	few	CATSITSGGAEDTQYF	TGTGCCACCAGCATAACTAGCGGGGGGGCTGAAGATACGCAGTATTTT
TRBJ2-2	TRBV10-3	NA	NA	CAISDDSAGELFF	TGTGCCATCAGTGATGACAGTGCCGGGGAGCTGTTTTTT
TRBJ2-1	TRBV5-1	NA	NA	CASSLDARLFF	TGCGCCAGCAGCTTGGACGCCCGTTTGTTCTTC
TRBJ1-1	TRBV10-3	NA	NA	CAISAGTTEAFF	TGTGCCATCAGTGCTGGGACCACTGAAGCTTTCTTT
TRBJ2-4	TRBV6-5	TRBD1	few	CASSYPGQGDVKNIQYF	TGTGCCAGCAGTTACCCCGGACAGGGGGATGTCAAAAACATTCAGTACTTC
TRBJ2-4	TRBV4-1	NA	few	CASSQVTQGLAKNIQYF	TGCGCCAGCAGCCAAGTTACGCAGGGGTTAGCCAAAAACATTCAGTACTTC
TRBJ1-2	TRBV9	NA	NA	CASSARGTNYGYTF	TGTGCCAGCAGCGCCAGGGGAACTAACTATGGCTACACCTTC
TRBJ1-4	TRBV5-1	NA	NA	CASSLNVEEKLFF	TGCGCCAGCAGCTTAAATGTGGAGGAAAAACTGTTTTTT
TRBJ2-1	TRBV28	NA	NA	CASRDSNEQFF	TGTGCCAGCAGAGATAGCAATGAGCAGTTCTTC
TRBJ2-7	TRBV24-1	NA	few	CATSEGPTRAYEQYF	TGTGCCACCAGTGAGGGTCCTACGCGAGCCTACGAGCAGTACTTC
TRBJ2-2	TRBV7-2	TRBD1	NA	CASSERQGPGELFF	TGTGCCAGCAGCGAGAGACAGGGCCCCGGGGAGCTGTTTTTT
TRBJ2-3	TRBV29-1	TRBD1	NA	CSLTGSTDTQYF	TGCAGCTTGACAGGGAGCACAGATACGCAGTATTTT
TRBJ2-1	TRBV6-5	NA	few	CASSYCEGHRPHNEQFF	TGTGCCAGCAGTTATTGCGAAGGACACCGTCCCCACAATGAGCAGTTCTTC
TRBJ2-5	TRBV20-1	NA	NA	CSATTLLVTQYF	TGCAGTGCCACTACTCTGTTGGTGACCCAGTACTTC
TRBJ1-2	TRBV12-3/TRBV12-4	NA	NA	CASSFTRLNGYTF	TGTGCCAGCAGTTTCACCCGATTGAATGGCTACACCTTC
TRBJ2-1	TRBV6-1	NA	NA	CASSPGPWGEQFF	TGTGCCAGCAGCCCCGGGCCCTGGGGTGAGCAGTTCTTC
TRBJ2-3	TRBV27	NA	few	CASREGNTDTQYF	TGTGCCAGCCGCGAGGGGAACACAGATACGCAGTATTTT
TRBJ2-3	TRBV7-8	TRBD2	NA	CASSLGLAVRDTQYF	TGTGCCAGCAGCCTAGGACTAGCGGTTCGGGATACGCAGTATTTT
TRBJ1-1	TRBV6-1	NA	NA	CASILAINTEAFF	TGTGCCAGCATCCTTGCCATAAACACTGAAGCTTTCTTT
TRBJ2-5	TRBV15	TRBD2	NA	CATSTPRAGEETQYF	TGTGCCACCAGCACACCTCGGGCGGGAGAAGAGACCCAGTACTTC
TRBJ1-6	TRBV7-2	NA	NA	CASSLYREGSPLHF	TGTGCCAGCAGCTTATACAGGGAAGGTTCACCCCTCCACTTT
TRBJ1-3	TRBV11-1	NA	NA	CASSLITRQGKAGNTIYF	TGTGCCAGCAGCTTAATCACTCGGCAGGGCAAGGCTGGAAACACCATATATTTT
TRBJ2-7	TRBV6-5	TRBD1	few	CASSYRGQGSYEQYF	TGTGCCAGCAGTTACAGAGGACAGGGGTCCTACGAGCAGTACTTC
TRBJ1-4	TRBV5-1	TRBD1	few	CASSWTGTGGEKLFF	TGCGCCAGCAGCTGGACCGGGACAGGGGGCGAAAAACTGTTTTTT
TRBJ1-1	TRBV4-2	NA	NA	CASSQEGGSEAFF	TGTGCCAGCAGCCAAGAAGGTGGGAGTGAAGCTTTCTTT
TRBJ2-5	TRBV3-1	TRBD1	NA	CASSQGQQGLETQYF	TGTGCCAGCAGCCAAGGCCAACAGGGGTTGGAGACCCAGTACTTC
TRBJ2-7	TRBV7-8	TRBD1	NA	CASSLAGRGRSNSYEQYF	TGTGCCAGCAGCTTAGCGGGAAGGGGGCGAAGCAATTCCTACGAGCAGTACTTC
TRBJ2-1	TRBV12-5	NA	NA	CASGLAGTPSLSKQFF	TGTGCTAGTGGTTTAGCGGGGACACCCTCACTGAGTAAGCAGTTCTTC